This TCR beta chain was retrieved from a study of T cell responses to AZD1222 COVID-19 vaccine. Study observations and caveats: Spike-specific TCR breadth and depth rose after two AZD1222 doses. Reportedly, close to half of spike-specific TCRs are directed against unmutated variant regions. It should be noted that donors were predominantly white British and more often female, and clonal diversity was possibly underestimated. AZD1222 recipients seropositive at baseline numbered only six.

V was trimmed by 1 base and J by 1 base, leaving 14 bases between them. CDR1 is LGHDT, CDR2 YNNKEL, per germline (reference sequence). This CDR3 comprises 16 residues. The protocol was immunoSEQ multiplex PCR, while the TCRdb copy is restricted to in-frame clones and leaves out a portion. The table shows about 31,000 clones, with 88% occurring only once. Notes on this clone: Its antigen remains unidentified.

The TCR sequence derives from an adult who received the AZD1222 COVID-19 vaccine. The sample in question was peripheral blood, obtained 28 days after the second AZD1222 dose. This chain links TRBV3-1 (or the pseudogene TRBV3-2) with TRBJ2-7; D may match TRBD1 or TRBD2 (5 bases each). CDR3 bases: TGTGCCAGCAGCCAAGGTCCGGGACCCTCTTCCTACGAGCAGTACTTC. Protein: CASSQGPGPSSYEQYF.